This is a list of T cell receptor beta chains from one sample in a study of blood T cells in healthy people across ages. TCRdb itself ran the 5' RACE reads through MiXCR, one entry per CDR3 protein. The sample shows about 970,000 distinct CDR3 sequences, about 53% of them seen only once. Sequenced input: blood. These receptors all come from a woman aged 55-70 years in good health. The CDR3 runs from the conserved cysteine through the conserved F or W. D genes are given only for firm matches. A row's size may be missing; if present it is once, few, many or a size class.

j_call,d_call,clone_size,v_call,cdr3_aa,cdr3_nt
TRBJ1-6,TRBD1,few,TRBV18,CASSPTGRNSPLHF,TGTGCCAGCTCACCGACAGGGAGGAACTCACCCCTCCACTTT
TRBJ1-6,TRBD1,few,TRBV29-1,CSAGTGGNSPLHF,TGCAGCGCCGGGACAGGGGGAAATTCACCCCTCCACTTT
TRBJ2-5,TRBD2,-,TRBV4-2,CASKAVREQYF,TGTGCCAGCAAAGCGGTGCGGGAGCAGTACTTC
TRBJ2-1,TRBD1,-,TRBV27,CASSHGQAGSYNEQFF,TGTGCCAGCAGCCACGGACAGGCCGGCTCCTACAATGAGCAGTTCTTC
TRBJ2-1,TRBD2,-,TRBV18,CASSSAGGRSDPTGEQFF,TGTGCCAGCTCTTCGGCCGGGGGGAGGTCGGATCCAACGGGTGAGCAGTTCTTC
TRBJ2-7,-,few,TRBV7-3,CASSLGQLRLHPYEQYF,TGTGCCAGCAGCTTAGGTCAATTACGGCTCCACCCCTACGAGCAGTACTTC
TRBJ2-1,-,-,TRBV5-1,CTSSEAIAGISGGNEQFF,TGCACCAGCAGCGAAGCCATCGCAGGGATTTCGGGTGGCAATGAGCAGTTCTTC
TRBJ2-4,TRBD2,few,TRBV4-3,CASSQVPTALAGGVYF,TGCGCCAGCAGCCAAGTCCCGACCGCCCTAGCGGGAGGGGTGTACTTC
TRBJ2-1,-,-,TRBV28,CASSSHSSSNEQFF,TGTGCCAGCAGTTCACATTCTAGCTCCAATGAGCAGTTCTTC
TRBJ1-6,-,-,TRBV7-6,CASSLGTAHNSPLHF,TGTGCCAGCAGCTTAGGGACAGCGCATAATTCACCCCTCCACTTT
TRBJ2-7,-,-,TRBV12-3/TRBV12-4,CASSQDGPRAEQYF,TGTGCCAGCAGTCAGGACGGCCCGCGGGCCGAGCAGTACTTC
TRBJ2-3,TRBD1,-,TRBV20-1,CSANPDREFTDTRYF,TGCAGTGCTAATCCAGACAGGGAATTCACAGATACGCGGTATTTT
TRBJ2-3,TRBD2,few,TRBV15,CATSSGHSTDTQYF,TGTGCCACCTCTAGCGGACATAGCACAGATACGCAGTATTTT
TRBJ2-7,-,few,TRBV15,CATSRKGEQYF,TGTGCCACCAGCAGGAAGGGCGAGCAGTACTTC
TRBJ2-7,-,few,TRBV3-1,CASSHLTQSSYEQYF,TGTGCCAGCAGCCATTTGACACAATCCTCCTACGAGCAGTACTTC
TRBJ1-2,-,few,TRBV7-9,CASSPMDWGYTF,TGTGCCAGCAGCCCGATGGATTGGGGCTACACCTTC
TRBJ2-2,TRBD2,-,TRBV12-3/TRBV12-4,CASSFGSGRAGELFF,TGTGCCAGCAGTTTTGGTAGCGGGAGGGCCGGGGAGCTGTTTTTT
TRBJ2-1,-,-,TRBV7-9,CASSLPWAGGVDEQFF,TGTGCCAGCAGCTTACCCTGGGCCGGCGGCGTGGATGAGCAGTTCTTC
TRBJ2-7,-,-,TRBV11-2,CASRDSPEQYF,TGTGCCAGCAGGGACAGCCCCGAGCAGTACTTC
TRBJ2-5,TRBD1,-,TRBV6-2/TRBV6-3,CASSSPTGQFPFGAYF,TGTGCCAGCAGTTCCCCAACGGGACAGTTCCCCTTTGGTGCGTACTTC
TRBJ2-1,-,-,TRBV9,CASSVAGESYNEQFF,TGTGCCAGCAGCGTAGCGGGAGAAAGTTACAATGAGCAGTTCTTC
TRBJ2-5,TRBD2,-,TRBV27,CASSLSGSGGYQETQYF,TGTGCCAGCAGTTTATCGGGGAGCGGGGGATACCAAGAGACCCAGTACTTC
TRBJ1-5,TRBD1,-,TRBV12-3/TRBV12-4,CASSSGGLQHF,TGTGCCAGCAGCTCAGGGGGCCTTCAGCATTTT
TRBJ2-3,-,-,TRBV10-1,CASSDRGGFSTDTQYF,TGCGCCAGCAGTGACAGGGGGGGATTTAGCACAGATACGCAGTATTTT
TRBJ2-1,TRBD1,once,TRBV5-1,CASTVVRGEQFF,TGCGCCAGCACCGTCGTCAGGGGGGAGCAGTTCTTC
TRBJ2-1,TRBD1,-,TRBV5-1,CASSLVGQANNEQFF,TGCGCCAGCAGCTTGGTGGGACAGGCCAACAATGAGCAGTTCTTC
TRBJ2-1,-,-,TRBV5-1,CASSLEGALSSYNEQFF,TGCGCCAGCAGCTTGGAAGGGGCACTGAGCTCCTACAATGAGCAGTTCTTC
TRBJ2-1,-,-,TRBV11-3,CASSLGPNNNEQFF,TGTGCCAGCAGCTTAGGGCCGAACAACAATGAGCAGTTCTTC
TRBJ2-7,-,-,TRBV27,CASRRGSSGSEQYF,TGTGCCAGCAGACGGGGGTCCAGCGGAAGCGAGCAGTACTTC
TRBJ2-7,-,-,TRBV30,CACNRDSAEYEQYF,TGTGCCTGTAACCGGGACTCCGCTGAGTACGAGCAGTACTTC
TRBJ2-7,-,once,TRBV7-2,CASSSDGTVSYEQYF,TGTGCCAGCAGCTCTGACGGGACCGTATCCTACGAGCAGTACTTC
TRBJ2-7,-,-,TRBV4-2,CASSQDGRGGRGDEQYF,TGTGCCAGCAGCCAAGATGGCCGAGGGGGAAGGGGCGACGAGCAGTACTTC
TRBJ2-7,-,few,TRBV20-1,CSARRDFGYEQYF,TGCAGTGCTAGGCGGGATTTCGGCTACGAGCAGTACTTC
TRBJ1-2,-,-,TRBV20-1,CSARYGGEVHGYTF,TGCAGTGCTAGATACGGGGGGGAGGTACACGGCTACACCTTC
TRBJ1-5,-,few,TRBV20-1,CSTTPGGDQPQHF,TGCAGCACCACCCCGGGGGGAGATCAGCCCCAGCATTTT
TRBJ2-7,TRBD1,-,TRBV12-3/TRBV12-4,CASGSRCQGGIAWDRTNNEQYF,TGTGCCAGCGGGTCGAGGTGTCAGGGTGGTATAGCCTGGGACAGAACAAACAACGAGCAGTACTTC
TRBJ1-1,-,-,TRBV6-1,CASSEFVSRAEAFF,TGTGCCAGCAGTGAATTCGTATCCCGGGCTGAAGCTTTCTTT
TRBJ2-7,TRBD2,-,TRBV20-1,CSASSSSGRSHEQYF,TGCAGTGCTAGTTCGTCTAGCGGAAGATCCCACGAGCAGTACTTC
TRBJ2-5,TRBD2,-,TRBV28,CASSIAGAEGETQYF,TGTGCCAGCAGTATAGCGGGGGCCGAAGGAGAGACCCAGTACTTC
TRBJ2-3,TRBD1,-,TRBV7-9,CASSRAQGARTQYF,TGTGCCAGCAGCCGTGCCCAGGGGGCAAGGACGCAGTATTTT
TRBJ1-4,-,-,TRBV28,CASSLLREKLFF,TGTGCCAGCAGTTTACTTAGGGAAAAACTGTTTTTT
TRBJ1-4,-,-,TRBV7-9,CASSFRQVTTNEKLFF,TGTGCCAGCAGCTTCCGGCAGGTTACAACTAATGAAAAACTGTTTTTT
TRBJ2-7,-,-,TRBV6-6,CASSYSGGGPTYEQYF,TGTGCCAGCAGTTACTCAGGGGGGGGCCCCACCTACGAGCAGTACTTC
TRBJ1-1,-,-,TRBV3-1,CASSRAPGPNTEAFF,TGTGCCAGCAGCCGTGCCCCGGGGCCGAACACTGAAGCTTTCTTT
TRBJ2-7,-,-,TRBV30,CAWSVRRRASSYEQYF,TGTGCCTGGAGTGTACGGAGGAGGGCTAGCTCCTACGAGCAGTACTTC
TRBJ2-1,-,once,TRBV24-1,CATSSRGSFYNEQFF,TGTGCCACCAGTTCGAGGGGGTCTTTCTACAATGAGCAGTTCTTC
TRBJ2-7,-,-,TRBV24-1,CATSEGSGTRNEQYF,TGTGCCACCAGTGAAGGATCGGGGACCAGGAACGAGCAGTACTTC
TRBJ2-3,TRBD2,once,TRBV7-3,CASSPGTSEGTDTQYF,TGTGCCAGCAGCCCTGGGACTAGCGAGGGCACAGATACGCAGTATTTT
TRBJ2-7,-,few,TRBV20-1,CSARRGRASYEQYF,TGCAGTGCTAGAAGGGGCAGGGCGTCCTACGAGCAGTACTTC
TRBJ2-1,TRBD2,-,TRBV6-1,CASSVASGPYNEQFF,TGTGCCAGCAGTGTGGCTAGCGGGCCCTACAATGAGCAGTTCTTC
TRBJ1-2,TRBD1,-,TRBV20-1,CSANDRERGGYTF,TGCAGTGCGAATGACAGGGAAAGGGGTGGCTACACCTTC
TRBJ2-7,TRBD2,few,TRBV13,CASSWGLAGTEQYF,TGTGCCAGCAGCTGGGGACTAGCGGGAACCGAGCAGTACTTC
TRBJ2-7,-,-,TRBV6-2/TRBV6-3,CASSYDGGSYEQYF,TGTGCCAGCAGTTACGACGGGGGATCCTACGAGCAGTACTTC